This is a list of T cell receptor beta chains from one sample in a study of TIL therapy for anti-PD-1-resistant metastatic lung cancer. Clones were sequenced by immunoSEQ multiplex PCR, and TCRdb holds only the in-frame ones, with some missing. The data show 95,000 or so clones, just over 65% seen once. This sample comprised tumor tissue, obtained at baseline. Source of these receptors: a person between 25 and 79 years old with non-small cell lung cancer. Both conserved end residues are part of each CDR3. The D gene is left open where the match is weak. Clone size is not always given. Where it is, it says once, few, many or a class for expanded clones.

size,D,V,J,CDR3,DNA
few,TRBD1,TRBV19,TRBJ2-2,CASTRKGTGGKTGELFF,TGTGCCAGTACCCGGAAGGGGACAGGGGGAAAAACCGGGGAGCTGTTTTTT
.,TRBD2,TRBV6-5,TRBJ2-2,CASSYSIAGGTGELFF,TGTGCCAGCAGTTACTCCATAGCGGGGGGCACCGGGGAGCTGTTTTTT
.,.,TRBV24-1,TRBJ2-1,CATSVTGIMGNEQFF,TGTGCCACCAGTGTTACAGGGATTATGGGCAATGAGCAGTTCTTC
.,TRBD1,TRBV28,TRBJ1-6,CASSPALTGARYNSPLHF,TGTGCCAGCAGCCCTGCCCTCACAGGGGCGAGGTATAATTCACCCCTCCACTTT
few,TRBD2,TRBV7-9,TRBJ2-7,CASSSGLAGRSEQYF,TGTGCCAGCAGCTCTGGACTAGCGGGGCGGAGTGAGCAGTACTTC
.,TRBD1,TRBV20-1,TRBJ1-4,CSASSRPGQGNEKLFF,TGCAGTGCTAGTTCCCGTCCGGGACAGGGGAATGAAAAACTGTTTTTT
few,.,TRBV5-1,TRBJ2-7,CASSSRPTQASYEQYF,TGCGCCAGCAGCTCCCGCCCTACACAGGCCTCCTACGAGCAGTACTTC
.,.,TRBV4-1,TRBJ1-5,CASSQNRDISSQPQHF,TGCGCCAGCAGCCAGAACCGGGACATTTCCAGTCAGCCCCAGCATTTT
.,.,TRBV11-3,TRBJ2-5,CASSLEMGETQYF,TGTGCCAGCAGCTTAGAGATGGGTGAGACCCAGTACTTC
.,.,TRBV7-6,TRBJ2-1,CASSHRVAGSSYNEQFF,TGTGCCAGCAGCCACAGGGTCGCGGGGAGCTCCTACAATGAGCAGTTCTTC
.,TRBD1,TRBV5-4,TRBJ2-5,CASSRTGEGGETQYF,TGTGCCAGCAGCCGGACAGGGGAGGGTGGGGAGACCCAGTACTTC